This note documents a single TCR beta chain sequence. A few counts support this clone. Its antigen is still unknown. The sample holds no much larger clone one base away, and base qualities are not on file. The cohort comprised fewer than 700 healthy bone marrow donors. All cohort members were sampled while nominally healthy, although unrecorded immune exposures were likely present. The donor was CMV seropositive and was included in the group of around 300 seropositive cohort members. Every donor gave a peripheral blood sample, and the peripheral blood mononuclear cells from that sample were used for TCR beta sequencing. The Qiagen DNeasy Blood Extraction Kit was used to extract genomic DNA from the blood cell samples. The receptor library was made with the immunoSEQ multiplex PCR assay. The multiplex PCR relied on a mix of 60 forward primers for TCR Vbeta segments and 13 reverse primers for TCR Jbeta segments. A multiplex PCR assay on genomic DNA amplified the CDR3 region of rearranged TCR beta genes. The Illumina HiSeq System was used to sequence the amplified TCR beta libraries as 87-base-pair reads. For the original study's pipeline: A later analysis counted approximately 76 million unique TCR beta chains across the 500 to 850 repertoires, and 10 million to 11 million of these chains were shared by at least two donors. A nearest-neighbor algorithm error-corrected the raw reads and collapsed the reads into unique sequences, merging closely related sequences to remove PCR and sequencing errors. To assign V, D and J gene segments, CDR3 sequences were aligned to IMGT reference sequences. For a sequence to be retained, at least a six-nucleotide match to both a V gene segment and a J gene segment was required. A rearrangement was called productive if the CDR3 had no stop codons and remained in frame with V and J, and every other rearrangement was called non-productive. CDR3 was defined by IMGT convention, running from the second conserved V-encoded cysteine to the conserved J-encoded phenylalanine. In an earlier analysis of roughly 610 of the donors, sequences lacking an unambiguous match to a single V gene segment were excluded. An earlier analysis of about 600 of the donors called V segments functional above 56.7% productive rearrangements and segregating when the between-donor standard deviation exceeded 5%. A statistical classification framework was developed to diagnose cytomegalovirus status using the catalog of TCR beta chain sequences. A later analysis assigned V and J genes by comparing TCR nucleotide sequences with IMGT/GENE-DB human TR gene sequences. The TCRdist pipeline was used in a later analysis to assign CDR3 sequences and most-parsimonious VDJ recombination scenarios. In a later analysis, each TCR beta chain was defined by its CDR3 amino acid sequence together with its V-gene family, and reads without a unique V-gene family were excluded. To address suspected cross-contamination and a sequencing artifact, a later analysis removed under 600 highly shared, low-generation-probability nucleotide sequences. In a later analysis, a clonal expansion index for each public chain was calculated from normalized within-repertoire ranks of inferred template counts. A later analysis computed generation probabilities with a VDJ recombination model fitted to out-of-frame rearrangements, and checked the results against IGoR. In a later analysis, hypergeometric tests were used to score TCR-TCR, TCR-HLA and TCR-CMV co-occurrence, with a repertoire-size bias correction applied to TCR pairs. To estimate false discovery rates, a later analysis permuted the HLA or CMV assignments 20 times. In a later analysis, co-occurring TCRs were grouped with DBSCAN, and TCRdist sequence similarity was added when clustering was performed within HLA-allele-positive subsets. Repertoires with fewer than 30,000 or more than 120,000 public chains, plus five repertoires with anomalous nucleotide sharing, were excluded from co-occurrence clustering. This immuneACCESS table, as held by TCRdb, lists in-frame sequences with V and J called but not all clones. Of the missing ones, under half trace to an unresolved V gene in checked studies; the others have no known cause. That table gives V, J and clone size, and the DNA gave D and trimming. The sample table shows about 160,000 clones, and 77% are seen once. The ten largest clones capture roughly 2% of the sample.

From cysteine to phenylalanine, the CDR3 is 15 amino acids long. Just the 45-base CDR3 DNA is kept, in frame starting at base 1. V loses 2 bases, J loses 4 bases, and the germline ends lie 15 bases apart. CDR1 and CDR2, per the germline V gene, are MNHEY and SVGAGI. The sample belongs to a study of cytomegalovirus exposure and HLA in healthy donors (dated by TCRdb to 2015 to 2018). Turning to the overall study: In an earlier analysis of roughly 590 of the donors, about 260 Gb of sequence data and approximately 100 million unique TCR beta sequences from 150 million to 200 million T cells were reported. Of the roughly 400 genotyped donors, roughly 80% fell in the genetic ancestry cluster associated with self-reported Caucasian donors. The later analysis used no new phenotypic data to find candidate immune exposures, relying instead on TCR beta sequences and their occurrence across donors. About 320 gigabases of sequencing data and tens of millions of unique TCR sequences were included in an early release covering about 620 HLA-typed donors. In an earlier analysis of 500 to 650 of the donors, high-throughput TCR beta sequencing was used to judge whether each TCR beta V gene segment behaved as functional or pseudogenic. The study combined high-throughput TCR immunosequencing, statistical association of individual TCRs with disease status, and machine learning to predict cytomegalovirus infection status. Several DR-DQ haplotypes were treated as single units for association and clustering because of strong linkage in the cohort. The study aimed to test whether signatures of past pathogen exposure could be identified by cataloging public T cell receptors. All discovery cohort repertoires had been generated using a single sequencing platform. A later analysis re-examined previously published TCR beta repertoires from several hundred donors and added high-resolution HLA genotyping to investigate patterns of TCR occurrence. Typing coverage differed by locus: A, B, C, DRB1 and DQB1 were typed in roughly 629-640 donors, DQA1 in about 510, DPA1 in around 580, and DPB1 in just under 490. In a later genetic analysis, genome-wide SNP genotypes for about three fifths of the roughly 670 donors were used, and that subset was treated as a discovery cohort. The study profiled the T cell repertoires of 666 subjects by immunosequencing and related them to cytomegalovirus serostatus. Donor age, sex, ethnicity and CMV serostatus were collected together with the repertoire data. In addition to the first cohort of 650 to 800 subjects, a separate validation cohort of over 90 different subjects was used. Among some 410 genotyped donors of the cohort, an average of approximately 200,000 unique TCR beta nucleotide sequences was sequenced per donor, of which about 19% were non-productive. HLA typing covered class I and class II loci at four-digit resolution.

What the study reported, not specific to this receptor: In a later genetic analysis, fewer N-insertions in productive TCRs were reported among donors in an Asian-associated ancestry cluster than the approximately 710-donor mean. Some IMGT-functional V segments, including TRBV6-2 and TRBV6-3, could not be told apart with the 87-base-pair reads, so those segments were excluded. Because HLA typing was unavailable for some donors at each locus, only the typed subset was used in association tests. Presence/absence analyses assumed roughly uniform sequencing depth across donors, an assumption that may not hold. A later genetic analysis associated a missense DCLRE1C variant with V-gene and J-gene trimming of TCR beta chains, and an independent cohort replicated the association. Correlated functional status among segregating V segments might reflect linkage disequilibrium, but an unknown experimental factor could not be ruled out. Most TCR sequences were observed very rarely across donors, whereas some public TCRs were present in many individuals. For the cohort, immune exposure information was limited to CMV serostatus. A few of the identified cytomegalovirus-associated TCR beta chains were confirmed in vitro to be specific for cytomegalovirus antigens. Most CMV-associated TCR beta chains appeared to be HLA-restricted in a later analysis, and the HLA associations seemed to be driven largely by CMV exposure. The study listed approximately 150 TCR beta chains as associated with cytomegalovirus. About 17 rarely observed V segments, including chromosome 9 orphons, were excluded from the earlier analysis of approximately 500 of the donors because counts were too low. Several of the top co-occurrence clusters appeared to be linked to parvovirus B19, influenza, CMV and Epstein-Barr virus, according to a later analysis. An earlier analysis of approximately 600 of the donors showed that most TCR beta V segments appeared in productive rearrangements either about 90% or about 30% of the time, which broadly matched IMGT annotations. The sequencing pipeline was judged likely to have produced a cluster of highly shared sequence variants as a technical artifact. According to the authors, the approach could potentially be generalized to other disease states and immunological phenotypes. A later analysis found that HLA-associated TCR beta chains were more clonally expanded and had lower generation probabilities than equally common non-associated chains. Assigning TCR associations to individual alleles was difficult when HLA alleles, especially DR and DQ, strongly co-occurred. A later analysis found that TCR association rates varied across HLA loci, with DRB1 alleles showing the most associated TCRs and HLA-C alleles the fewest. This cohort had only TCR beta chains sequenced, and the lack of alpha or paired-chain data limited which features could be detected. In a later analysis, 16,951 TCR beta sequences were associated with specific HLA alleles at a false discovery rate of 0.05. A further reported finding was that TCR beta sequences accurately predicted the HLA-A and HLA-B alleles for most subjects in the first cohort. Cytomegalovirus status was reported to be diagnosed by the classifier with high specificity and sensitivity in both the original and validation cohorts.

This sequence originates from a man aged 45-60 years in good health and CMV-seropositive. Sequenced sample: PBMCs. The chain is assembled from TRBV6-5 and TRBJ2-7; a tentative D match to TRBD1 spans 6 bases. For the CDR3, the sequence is CASSYMRQGGYEQYF. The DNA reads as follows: TGTGCCAGCAGTTACATGAGACAAGGGGGTTACGAGCAGTACTTC.